This T cell receptor beta chain was retrieved from a study of control samples from healthy donors and cancer patients. CDR1 SNHLY and CDR2 FYNNEI come from the germline V gene. The V and J ends lost 5 bases and 7 bases, in that order; junction bases with no gene match: 4. CDR3 length: 14 amino acids. The repertoire was sequenced with immunoSEQ multiplex PCR; TCRdb's copy has only in-frame clones and lacks some. The sample yields 150,000 to 200,000 clones, around nine tenths seen once. The chain combines TRBV2 with TRBJ2-2, with TRBD2 matching 10 bases. This receptor was taken from a man between 18 and 29 years old in good health. Sequencing was carried out using blood. CDR3 loop: CASSSLAGYGELFF. The CDR3, as DNA: TGTGCCAGCAGTTCACTAGCGGGGTACGGGGAGCTGTTTTTT.